The 10 T cell receptor beta chains reported below all come from one sample, sequenced in a study of cytomegalovirus exposure and HLA in healthy donors. Vbeta (60) and Jbeta (13) primers were used in the PCR. The protocol was immunoSEQ multiplex PCR, while the TCRdb copy is restricted to in-frame clones and leaves out a portion. The sample totals some 130,000 clones. The sample taken for sequencing was PBMCs. These receptors originate from a woman aged 40-49 years in good health and CMV-seropositive.

The CDR3 nucleotides are TGTGCCAGCAGCTGGGGACAGTCCTACGAGCAGTACTTC. It encodes CASSWGQSYEQYF. The chain joins TRBV5-6 to TRBJ2-7, with 7 bases matching TRBD1. The V gene's germline CDR1 is SGHDT and CDR2 YYEEEE. This CDR3 contains 13 residues. Germline trimming cut 3 bases from V and 1 base from J; bases unmatched to any gene: 1.

The rearrangement links TRBV6-6 to TRBJ2-7; 11 bases agree with TRBD2. The CDR3 has 15 residues. The V and J ends lost 6 bases and 2 bases, in that order; junction bases with no gene match: 6. Germline V CDR1 and CDR2: MNHNY, SVGAGI (reference sequence). This CDR3 reads CASRSTSGSPYEQYF. The CDR3 DNA reads TGTGCCAGCAGGAGTACTAGCGGGAGTCCCTACGAGCAGTACTTC.

The CDR3 is CASSPGGGGTEAFF. Written as DNA, the CDR3 is TGTGCCAGCAGCCCCGGCGGGGGAGGAACTGAAGCTTTCTTT. This chain joins TRBV7-9 and TRBJ1-1; D is perhaps TRBD1 (5 bases). With 5 bases removed from V and 5 bases from J, the gap between germline ends came to 15 bases. Germline V gene sequence: CDR1 SEHNR, CDR2 FQNEAQ (reference sequence). The length of the CDR3 is 14 residues.

The chain links TRBV30 to TRBJ2-5; TRBD2 matches at 10 bases. The germline V gene has CDR1 GTSNPN and CDR2 SVGIG (reference sequence). V shed 0 bases, J shed 1 base, and the junction held 8 bases outside the gene matches. This CDR3 spans 17 amino acids. Here the CDR3 DNA reads TGTGCCTGGAGTGTAGGGCTAGCGGGAGTGATCCAAGAGACCCAGTACTTC. Translation gives CAWSVGLAGVIQETQYF.

In regard to this clone: This same CDR3 is encoded by further DNA sequences in the sample. CDR3 DNA sequence: TGTGCCAGCAGCTTGGGGCTAGCGGGAAGGAATGAGCAGTTCTTC. It yields the protein CASSLGLAGRNEQFF. The chain employs TRBV5-4 and TRBJ2-1, with TRBD2 matching over 9 bases. The CDR3 has 15 residues. Trimming removed 0 bases from V and 7 bases from J; junction bases left unmatched: 5. Germline-derived CDR1 and CDR2 are SGHNT and YYREEE (reference sequence).

This chain connects TRBV2 to TRBJ2-7, with D perhaps TRBD2 (5 bases). This CDR3 is built from 15 residues. The V gene's germline CDR1 is SNHLY and CDR2 FYNNEI. The V end was cut by 4 bases, the J end by 0 bases, with 13 bases between. Here the CDR3 reads CASSGARRASYEQYF. The CDR3 coding sequence is TGTGCCAGCAGTGGAGCAAGGCGGGCCTCCTACGAGCAGTACTTC.

The CDR3, as DNA: TGCGCCAGCAGCCAAGACCCCTACACAGATACGCAGTATTTT. It translates to CASSQDPYTDTQYF. The J gene is TRBJ2-3, the V gene TRBV4-3; no reliable D call. The germline V and J ends were trimmed by 0 bases and 2 bases, with 6 bases remaining between them. This CDR3 has 14 residues. CDR1 LGHNA and CDR2 YSLEER come from the germline V gene.

The CDR3 loop is CASSVSLLHGYTF. The DNA of the CDR3 is TGTGCCAGCAGTGTTTCGCTATTGCATGGCTACACCTTC. The chain carries TRBV2 and TRBJ1-2; D not certain. The ends were cut back, 4 bases at V and 6 bases at J, with 12 bases in the middle. Germline CDR1 is SNHLY and CDR2 is FYNNEI. The CDR3 extends over 13 amino acids.

This sequence joins TRBV5-1 and TRBJ1-1; a weak D match, TRBD1 (6 bases). Germline CDR1 is SGHRS and CDR2 is YFSETQ. This CDR3 spans 14 amino acids. The V gene lost 4 bases and the J gene lost 4 bases, with 14 bases spanning the gap. Written as DNA, the CDR3 is TGCGCCAGCAGCCCCCTTACAGGGAGCACTGAAGCTTTCTTT. Amino acids: CASSPLTGSTEAFF. Looking up the rest from reference TRBV5-1 and TRBJ1-1 gives the full variable domain: KAGVTQTPRYLIKTRGQQVTLSCSPISGHRSVSWYQQTPGQGLQFLFEYFSETQRNKGNFPGRFSGRQFSNSRSEMNVSTLELGDSALYLCASSPLTGSTEAFFGQGTRLTVV.

The J gene is TRBJ2-7, the V gene TRBV5-1; D possibly corresponds to TRBD2 (6 bases). The CDR3 covers 17 residues. The V end lost 4 bases, the J end lost 5 bases, and 25 bases lay between the germline ends. CDR1 is SGHRS and CDR2 is YFSETQ in the germline V gene. The CDR3 DNA is TGCGCCAGCAGCGCGGGACTCCGGGGAGGTCAGGGTGACGAGCAGTACTTC. As protein: CASSAGLRGGQGDEQYF. Combining the CDR3 with reference TRBV5-1 and TRBJ2-7 gives the whole variable domain KAGVTQTPRYLIKTRGQQVTLSCSPISGHRSVSWYQQTPGQGLQFLFEYFSETQRNKGNFPGRFSGRQFSNSRSEMNVSTLELGDSALYLCASSAGLRGGQGDEQYFGPGTRLTVT.